Presented here are 14 T cell receptor beta chains from one specimen sequenced in a study of blood T cell repertoires in COVID-19. Measured with immunoSEQ multiplex PCR; TCRdb has only the in-frame clones, and not every one. The sample holds 140,000 to 150,000 clones, approximately 83% seen once. The sequenced material came from peripheral blood. These receptor sequences come from a woman aged 55-70 years with COVID-19, enrolled during active disease.

The J gene is TRBJ2-3, the V gene TRBV10-1; D possibly corresponds to TRBD1 (6 bases). The CDR3 runs to 19 residues. Germline CDR1 reads WNHNN; CDR2 reads SYGVQD (reference sequence). Trimming left V 6 bases short and J 2 bases short, with 27 bases between. The CDR3 DNA reads TGCGCCAGCAGAAACACTCCGGGACAATCCCAGCCTAACACAGATACGCAGTATTTT. Encoded protein: CASRNTPGQSQPNTDTQYF.

CDR3 nucleotide sequence: TGCGCCAGCGACAGGACCTCTGGAAACACCATATATTTT. Its translation is CASDRTSGNTIYF. The chain has TRBV5-1 and TRBJ1-3; tentatively, D is TRBD1 (6 bases). Trimming took 7 bases from V and 0 from J, leaving 8 bases between them. Germline assignment: CDR1 SGHRS and CDR2 YFSETQ. The CDR3 totals 13 residues.

CDR3 in amino acids: CASSQRSGETQYF. The DNA for the CDR3 is TGCGCCAGCAGCCAACGATCAGGGGAGACCCAGTACTTC. The chain joins TRBV4-3 to TRBJ2-5; maybe TRBD1 (5 bases). Germline-derived CDR1 and CDR2 are LGHNA and YSLEER. Deletions cut 2 bases from V and 5 bases from J, with 9 bases between. The CDR3 is 13 amino acids.

The V call is TRBV19, the J call TRBJ2-2, with TRBD2 matching 9 bases. The V segment lost 3 bases and the J segment 7 bases; nucleotides outside the gene matches: 6. Germline V gene lookup returns CDR1 LNHDA and CDR2 SQIVND (reference sequence). This CDR3 contains 15 residues. CDR3 sequence (DNA): TGTGCCAGTAGTATGCAGCGGGGGGCAAACGGGGAGCTGTTTTTT. It yields the protein CASSMQRGANGELFF.

J is TRBJ2-3 and V is TRBV19, with 8 nucleotides matching TRBD2. V trimming: 5 bases; J trimming: 1 base; junction bases outside the gene matches: 17. The CDR3 has 19 amino acids. Germline CDR1 and CDR2: LNHDA and SQIVND (reference sequence). This CDR3 is CASSVFPRSGGLGTDTQYF. The CDR3 DNA is TGTGCCAGTAGTGTGTTTCCTCGGAGCGGGGGCCTTGGCACAGATACGCAGTATTTT.

The chain is built from TRBV7-2 and TRBJ2-3, with 9 bases fitting TRBD2. CDR1 and CDR2 (germline): SGHTA, FQGNSA. V gave up 6 bases and J gave up 2 bases; unmatched junction bases: 3. The CDR3 contains 14 residues. This CDR3 is CASSLAGSTDTQYF. The CDR3 DNA is TGTGCCAGCAGTCTAGCGGGGTCCACAGATACGCAGTATTTT.

The chain combines TRBV30 with TRBJ1-2; the D gene is possibly TRBD1 (6 bases). CDR1 is GTSNPN and CDR2 is SVGIG in the germline V gene (reference sequence). The CDR3 covers 14 residues. Trimming removed 0 bases from V and 6 bases from J, with 14 bases in between. CDR3 loop: CAWSVTDRRNGYTF. CDR3 nucleotides: TGTGCCTGGAGTGTAACGGACAGACGAAATGGCTACACCTTC.

This chain joins TRBV7-9 and TRBJ1-4, with unresolved D. Per the germline V gene, CDR1 is SEHNR and CDR2 is FQNEAQ (reference sequence). V was cut by 3 bases and J by 13 bases, with 9 bases left in between. The CDR3 spans 11 residues. CDR3 in DNA: TGTGCCAGCAGCTTGACTGTCGGACTGTTTTTT. It translates to CASSLTVGLFF.

This clone has only a few counts. V and J are TRBV15 and TRBJ1-1; 9 bases are a match to TRBD1. This CDR3 comprises 17 residues. Germline values: CDR1 LNHNV, CDR2 YYDKDF (reference sequence). V lost 2 bases and J lost 0; bases outside the gene matches: 7. The CDR3 sequence is CATSRPGTGKLNTEAFF. Here the CDR3 DNA reads TGTGCCACCAGCAGACCCGGGACAGGGAAGCTGAACACTGAAGCTTTCTTT.

This clone showed up just a few times. V and J are TRBV7-3 and TRBJ2-7, with TRBD1 identical over 9 bases. V dropped 0 bases and J dropped 1; count of bases not matched to a gene: 1. Germline V CDR1 and CDR2: SGHTA, FQGTGA. This CDR3 spans 15 amino acids. This CDR3 is CASSLTGTGSYEQYF. The CDR3, as DNA: TGTGCCAGCAGCTTAACCGGGACAGGGTCCTACGAGCAGTACTTC.

This clone was observed a few times. The rearrangement uses TRBV4-3 and TRBJ1-5; 8 bases line up with TRBD1. This CDR3 comprises 16 residues. CDR1 is LGHNA and CDR2 is YSLEER in the germline V gene. Trimming took 0 bases from V and 4 from J; bases not matched to a gene: 5. CDR3 nucleotides: TGCGCCAGCAGCCAAGAGACAGGGGAAGGGAATCAGCCCCAGCATTTT. It specifies CASSQETGEGNQPQHF.

The rearrangement links TRBV14 to TRBJ1-4; D ambiguous. The germline CDR1 and CDR2 sequences are SGHDN and FVKESK. V lost 4 bases to trimming and J lost 1 base, with 13 bases between them. The CDR3 consists of 16 residues. CDR3 protein: CASSPIPAGTNEKLFF. The CDR3 bases are TGTGCCAGCAGCCCTATCCCCGCCGGAACTAATGAAAAACTGTTTTTT. Variable domain in full (rest from reference TRBV14 and TRBJ1-4): EAGVTQFPSHSVIEKGQTVTLRCDPISGHDNLYWYRRVMGKEIKFLLHFVKESKQDESGMPNNRFLAERTGGTYSTLKVQPAELEDSGVYFCASSPIPAGTNEKLFFGSGTQLSVL.

Only one count was recorded for this clone. The genes are TRBV30 and TRBJ2-3, with 10 nucleotides matching TRBD2. Germline lookup yields CDR1 GTSNPN and CDR2 SVGIG (reference sequence). J lost 3 bases, V lost 5 bases, and 5 bases had no gene match. CDR3 length equals 14 residues. The CDR3 DNA follows: TGTGCCTGGGACAGACTAGCGGGTACAGATACGCAGTATTTT. As protein: CAWDRLAGTDTQYF.

The chain employs TRBV6-2 or TRBV6-3 and TRBJ2-3; 7 bases line up with TRBD2. The CDR3 sequence is 15 residues long. CDR1 and CDR2 (germline): MNHEY, SVGEGT. The ends lost 4 bases at V and 4 bases at J; junction bases unmatched: 8. CDR3 residues: CASSSGRGSADTQYF. The CDR3, as DNA: TGTGCCAGCAGTTCGGGGAGGGGCTCCGCAGATACGCAGTATTTT.